One and the same sample provided the 15 T cell receptor beta chains below, sequenced in a study of radiotherapy plus CTLA-4 blockade in lung cancer. Profiled with immunoSEQ multiplex PCR; TCRdb holds only in-frame clones, not every one. The profile covers 43,000 or so clones, with about three quarters appearing a single time and 3.5% to 4% taken by the ten largest. Source: peripheral blood, taken from a patient treated with radiotherapy plus ipilimumab. The source is a human donor with non-small cell lung cancer who had a complete response to radiotherapy plus ipilimumab.

The chain combines TRBV1 with TRBJ2-3; whether TRBD1, the table's D call, matches the DNA was not checked. TRBV1 is a pseudogene. The CDR3 runs 20 residues. CDR3 sequence: CTSSQESRTGESQFTDTQYF. In DNA form, the CDR3 reads TGCACCAGCAGCCAAGAAAGCAGGACAGGAGAATCCCAGTTCACAGATACGCAGTATTTT.

V and J are TRBV25-1 and TRBJ2-6; 8 nucleotides line up with TRBD1. Germline lookup yields CDR1 MGHDK and CDR2 SYGVNS. CDR3 length: 18 amino acids. V lost 3 bases and J lost 5; bases outside the gene matches: 12. CDR3 nucleotides: TGTGCCAGCAGTGATTCCTACCTCCGGGACAGGCGGGCCAACGTCCTGACTTTC. Translation gives CASSDSYLRDRRANVLTF.

The chain has TRBV5-6 and TRBJ2-2; 10 positions agree with TRBD1. The CDR3 extends over 17 amino acids. Germline V gene sequence: CDR1 SGHDT, CDR2 YYEEEE. V lost 4 bases, J lost 5 bases, and 11 bases stayed unmatched. The CDR3 region is CASSLRRDRGWTGELFF. CDR3 nucleotides: TGTGCCAGCAGCCTGCGCCGGGACAGGGGTTGGACCGGGGAGCTGTTTTTT.

This rearrangement joins TRBV7-2 to TRBJ2-1; TRBD2 is a possible D gene (6 bases). The V and J ends lost 5 bases and 10 bases respectively, with 12 bases between them. This CDR3 has 12 amino acids. CDR1 and CDR2 from the germline V gene are SGHTA and FQGNSA. CDR3 amino acids: CASSPGRGEQFF. The DNA of the CDR3 is TGTGCCAGCAGCCCCGGGCGGGGCGAGCAGTTCTTC.

This chain uses TRBV7-9 with TRBJ1-1; the D is unclear. Per the germline V gene, CDR1 is SEHNR and CDR2 is FQNEAQ (reference sequence). Trimming took off 5 bases at V and 4 bases at J, with 11 bases between the two ends. CDR3 length: 13 residues. This chain's CDR3 is CASSIRQATEAFF. The CDR3 nucleotides are TGTGCCAGCAGCATCAGACAAGCCACTGAAGCTTTCTTT.

This chain connects TRBV10-3 to TRBJ2-7; TRBD2 matches at 10 bases. V dropped 2 bases and J dropped 7; count of bases not matched to a gene: 11. The CDR3 has 16 amino acids. CDR1 ENHRY and CDR2 SYGVKD come from the germline V gene. CDR3 region: CAISERTSGAKGEQYF. In DNA, the CDR3 is TGTGCCATCAGTGAGCGGACTAGCGGTGCTAAGGGAGAGCAGTACTTC.

The rearrangement links TRBV5-6 to TRBJ1-2; 7 bases align to TRBD1. The junction had 9 bases not matched to a gene; V was cut back by 0 bases and J by 7 bases. CDR3 length: 15 residues. The germline gives CDR1 SGHDT, CDR2 YYEEEE. CDR3 residues: CASSLVKGASSGYTF. CDR3 nucleotide sequence: TGTGCCAGCAGCTTGGTAAAGGGGGCTTCCTCTGGCTACACCTTC.

This sequence joins TRBV7-2 and TRBJ1-2; D perhaps matches TRBD1 (5 bases). CDR3 length equals 14 residues. Trimming pared 0 bases from V and 4 bases from J, leaving 9 bases between. Germline V gene sequence: CDR1 SGHTA, CDR2 FQGNSA. The DNA of the CDR3 is TGTGCCAGCAGCTTAGCTCCGGGGGGCTATGGCTACACCTTC. Protein sequence: CASSLAPGGYGYTF. Using reference TRBV7-2 and TRBJ1-2 for the parts outside the CDR3, the full variable domain is GAGVSQSPSNKVTEKGKDVELRCDPISGHTALYWYRQSLGQGLEFLIYFQGNSAPDKSGLPSDRFSAERTGGSVSTLTIQRTQQEDSAVYLCASSLAPGGYGYTFGSGTRLTVV.

The chain employs TRBV27 and TRBJ2-2; a possible D gene is TRBD1 (5 bases). V was cut by 3 bases and J by 5 bases, with 25 bases left in between. Germline-derived CDR1 and CDR2 are MNHEY and SMNVEV (reference sequence). CDR3 length: 19 residues. The chain's CDR3 is CASSFGQGRGGGRTGELFF. Here the CDR3 DNA reads TGTGCCAGCAGTTTTGGGCAGGGCAGAGGTGGTGGGCGGACCGGGGAGCTGTTTTTT.

The V gene is TRBV6-5, the J gene TRBJ2-7; D is perhaps TRBD1 (6 bases). Germline CDR1 is MNHEY and CDR2 is SVGAGI. The V end lost 0 bases, the J end lost 3 bases, and 9 bases lay between the germline ends. The CDR3 is 14 amino acids. The CDR3 is CASSYSPDSYEQYF. The CDR3 coding sequence is TGTGCCAGCAGTTACTCCCCGGACAGCTACGAGCAGTACTTC.

The chain combines TRBV7-9 with TRBJ1-4; D possibly corresponds to TRBD1 (6 bases). Germline values: CDR1 SEHNR, CDR2 FQNEAQ (reference sequence). V dropped 7 bases and J dropped 4 bases, with 19 bases sitting between them. The CDR3 loop spans 16 amino acids. CDR3 DNA: TGTGCCAGCACTCCGATGGGGCAGGGGTATAATGAAAAACTGTTTTTT. Translated: CASTPMGQGYNEKLFF.

In this sample, this clone turned up many times. V gene TRBV6-6 combines with J gene TRBJ2-7; TRBD2 matches 9 bases. The germline gives CDR1 MNHNY, CDR2 SVGAGI (reference sequence). Trimming removed 0 bases from V and 5 bases from J; junction bases left unmatched: 8. This CDR3 region has 16 residues. The CDR3 spells CASSYSLTSGGDEQYF. CDR3 in DNA: TGTGCCAGCAGTTACTCCCTGACTAGCGGAGGGGACGAGCAGTACTTC.

V and J are TRBV7-9 and TRBJ1-2; 7 bases align to TRBD1. V was clipped by 4 bases and J by 4 bases; unmatched bases: 12. This CDR3 region has 16 residues. Per the germline V gene, CDR1 is SEHNR and CDR2 is FQNEAQ (reference sequence). In DNA form, the CDR3 reads TGTGCCAGCAGCTCTCATGCTAAAGGGGGCTTCTATGGCTACACCTTC. Protein: CASSSHAKGGFYGYTF.

V usage is TRBV2 and J usage is TRBJ1-1; 11 nucleotides align to TRBD1. Germline loops: CDR1 SNHLY, CDR2 FYNNEI. With 4 bases clipped from V and 11 bases from J, the junction kept 6 bases outside the gene matches. There are 13 residues in the CDR3. The CDR3 coding sequence is TGTGCCAGCAGTGCAGGACAGGGGGCAATGGCTTTCTTT. Amino acid sequence: CASSAGQGAMAFF.

CDR3 in DNA: TGTGCCAGCAGCTTGGCCCCCACAGTAGCCAAAAACATTCAGTACTTC. It codes for CASSLAPTVAKNIQYF. The chain is built from TRBV5-4 and TRBJ2-4; no firm D call. Germline V gives CDR1 SGHNT, CDR2 YYREEE (reference sequence). The CDR3 is made up of 16 amino acids. V lost 0 bases, J lost 0 bases, and 10 bases lay in between.